This TCR beta chain was sequenced during a study of T cell repertoires in aging, cancer and after chemotherapy (dated by TCRdb to the late 2010s). Background for the entire study: Six donor age groups were covered, ranging from 30 or younger up to 70 or older, and each group contained at least three individuals. Paired pre- and post-chemotherapy samples in the hematological group came from chronic lymphocytic leukemia patients treated with fludarabine- or bendamustine-based regimens. The complete dataset included about 8.8 million TCR reads. To examine immunoaging and T cell reconstitution after chemotherapy, the study profiled TCR beta repertoires in peripheral blood from healthy donors and cancer patients. Alongside around 97 healthy donors serving as a reference group, the cohort included 200 to 250 cancer patients, of whom 90 to 94 had hematological cancers and fewer than 140 had solid cancers.

CDR3 length: 17 amino acids, cysteine to phenylalanine. Only the CDR3 DNA is retained, 51 bases long and in frame from the first base. Trimming takes 3 bases off V and 0 bases off J; junction bases not matched to a gene: 7. The germline V gene (reference sequence) specifies DFQATT as CDR1 and SNEGSKA as CDR2. A note on this clonotype: Its cognate antigen has yet to be identified. No much larger clone exists at a distance of one base, and base qualities are not known.

On the study overall, not on this receptor specifically: Compared with age-matched healthy donors, untreated patients with either hematological or solid cancers had significantly lower TCR diversity in the blood along with higher clonality. In healthy donors, the drop in TCR diversity with age came mainly from a loss of richness, whereas in cancer patients a loss of evenness also played a part. According to the authors, the repertoire data do not allow conclusions to be drawn about immunological memory after chemotherapy. Hematological cancer patients had lymphoid organ infiltration, which may itself impair thymic emigration or peripheral T cell expansion. An increase in median generation probability over the chemotherapy interval was observed in both cancer cohorts, suggesting that the repertoire was reconstituted through rebound thymic output.

Multiplex touch-down PCR with a mixed TRB-A/B primer pool was used to amplify rearranged TRB sequences covering the V, D and J segments. Two consecutive PCR reactions with Phusion HS II polymerase added Illumina adapters and sample indices to the amplicons. The amplicons were purified from gel with the NucleoSpin Gel and PCR Clean-up kit and then assessed with Qubit and an Agilent 2100 Bioanalyzer. Libraries were sequenced on an Illumina MiSeq using 600-cycle, single-indexed, paired-end runs. The original methods were these. MiXCR versions 2.12 and 3.0.5 were used to process TRB sequences. Each unique CDR3 nucleotide sequence was counted as one clone, and only productive sequences with at least two reads were retained. The repertoire metrics were Shannon diversity, evenness, clonality (defined as one minus evenness), and alpha-parameterized diversity profiles covering alpha 0 to 5. The IGoR algorithm was used to calculate generation probabilities for clones in the paired samples taken before and after chemotherapy. TCRdb reran the public reads through fastp at Q25 and MiXCR, keeping productive beta chains. Rows are unified per CDR3 protein, each entry keeping the most common DNA and genes. TCRdb's processing, not the authors' own work, is the source of the V and J calls. The sample table holds several hundred distinct CDR3 sequences, of which approximately 56% were seen once. Together, the top ten hold approximately 32% of the sample.

Instead of sorted cells or RNA, genomic DNA extracted from peripheral blood served as the source for amplifying TCR beta rearrangements. The V and J genes are TRBV20-1 and TRBJ2-3, and TRBD2 matches 12 of the central bases. This TCR was sampled from a human donor with a blood cancer. The sequenced sample consisted of blood. The DNA sequence follows: TGCAGTGCTAGGGCTAGCGGGAGGGCCTCCAGCACAGATACGCAGTATTTT. The encoded protein is CSARASGRASSTDTQYF.